The T cell receptor beta chain under discussion was sequenced for a study of neurological immune-mediated disorders. Across the whole study: For the approximately 34 multiple sclerosis patients, the disease was relapsing-remitting in 31 and secondary progressive in 3.

The time point is: longitudinal time-point 1 (baseline). Notes on the study in general: The multiple sclerosis repertoire cluster was not associated with any clinical or MRI feature.

Ten or more counts support this clonotype. Antigen: not known. Each TCR transcript was tagged with a 10-nucleotide random UMI during 5'RACE. TCRdb re-derived calls from the 5' RACE reads in MiXCR, one entry per CDR3 protein. The table lists tens of thousands of distinct CDR3 sequences, about 3.3% of them singletons. Deletions cut 4 bases from V and 5 bases from J, with 20 bases between. The germline V gene has CDR1 SGHRS and CDR2 YFSETQ. The CDR3 sequence is 16 residues long. V gene TRBV5-1 combines with J gene TRBJ2-3, with D possibly being TRBD1 or TRBD2 (5 bases each). Sequencing input: PBMCs. The TCR sequence derives from an older woman with multiple sclerosis. The CDR3 sequence is CASSATGTPGGDTQYF. The CDR3 bases are TGCGCCAGCAGCGCAACCGGGACCCCCGGTGGAGATACGCAGTATTTT.